The source of this T cell receptor beta chain is a study of blood T cell repertoires in COVID-19. Sequencing was performed with immunoSEQ multiplex PCR; in TCRdb, only in-frame clones are kept and a portion is missing. Found here are approximately 300,000 clones, 75% to 90% of them singletons; the top ten hold around 1.9%. This receptor was identified in a woman in her thirties who had been exposed to COVID-19. Sequencing was carried out using PBMCs or T cells enriched from blood (not recorded which).

In nucleotides, the CDR3 is TGTGCCAGCAGTAAAAACTACAGGGTCTTCACTGAAGCTTTCTTT. Residues: CASSKNYRVFTEAFF. The chain recombines TRBV6-5 with TRBJ1-1; possible D gene TRBD1, 6 bases. Trimming removed 5 bases at V and 4 bases at J, with 17 bases between. CDR3 size: 15 residues. Germline CDR1 reads MNHEY; CDR2 reads SVGAGI.